This section outlines one T cell receptor beta chain sequence together with its context. The same CDR3 also results from other DNA sequences found in this sample. Clones were read by immunoSEQ multiplex PCR, and TCRdb kept only the in-frame ones, dropping some. The sample contains 210,000 or so clones, roughly 73% of which appear only once. These data come from a study of blood T cell repertoires in COVID-19. Study overall: Specimens from acute and convalescent COVID-19 originated in the United States, Italy and Spain.

Looked up from germline, CDR1 is SGHRS and CDR2 is YFSETQ. The CDR3 runs 13 residues. Trimming cost V 3 bases and J 2 bases; bases outside gene matches: 1. The rearrangement joins TRBV5-1 to TRBJ1-2; 7 bases map to TRBD1. The sequenced sample consisted of peripheral blood. The origin of this receptor is a woman older than 75 with active or convalescent COVID-19. CDR3 coding DNA: TGCGCCAGCAGCTCGACAGGGAACTATGGCTACACCTTC. Its protein is CASSSTGNYGYTF. The full variable domain, in which reference TRBV5-1 and TRBJ1-2 provide the parts outside the CDR3, is KAGVTQTPRYLIKTRGQQVTLSCSPISGHRSVSWYQQTPGQGLQFLFEYFSETQRNKGNFPGRFSGRQFSNSRSEMNVSTLELGDSALYLCASSSTGNYGYTFGSGTRLTVV.